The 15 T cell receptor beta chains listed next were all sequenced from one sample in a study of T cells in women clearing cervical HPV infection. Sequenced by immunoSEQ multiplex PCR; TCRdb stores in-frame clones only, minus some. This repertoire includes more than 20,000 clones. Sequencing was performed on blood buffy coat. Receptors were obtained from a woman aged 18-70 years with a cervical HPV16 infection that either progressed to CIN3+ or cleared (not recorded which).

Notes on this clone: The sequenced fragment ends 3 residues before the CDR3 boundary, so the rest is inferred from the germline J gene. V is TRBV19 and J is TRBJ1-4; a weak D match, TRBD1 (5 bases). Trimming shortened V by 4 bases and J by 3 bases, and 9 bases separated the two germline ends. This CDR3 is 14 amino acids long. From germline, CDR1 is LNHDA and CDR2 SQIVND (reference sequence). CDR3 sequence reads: CASSTGSANEKLFF. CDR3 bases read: TGTGCCAGTAGTACAGGGAGTGCTAATGAAAAA.

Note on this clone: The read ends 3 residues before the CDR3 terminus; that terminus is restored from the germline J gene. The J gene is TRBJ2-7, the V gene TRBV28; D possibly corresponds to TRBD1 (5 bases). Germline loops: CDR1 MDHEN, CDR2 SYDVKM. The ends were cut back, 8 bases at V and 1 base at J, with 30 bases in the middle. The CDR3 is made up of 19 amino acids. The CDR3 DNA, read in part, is TGTGCCAGCTACTCCTACTTTCAGGGCAGCCCTTTTGTTTCCTACGAG. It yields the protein CASYSYFQGSPFVSYE. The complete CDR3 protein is CASYSYFQGSPFVSYEQYF.

Partial CDR3 DNA: TGTGCCATCAGTGAGCCAATGTCAAAGGACAGGGGGACCAAAAACATT. It is translated as CAISEPMSKDRGTKNI. The CDR3 in its entirety is CAISEPMSKDRGTKNIQYF. The rearrangement links TRBV10-3 to TRBJ2-4; 10 nucleotides agree with TRBD1. The read is 3 residues too short to cover the CDR3 end, so that end is filled in from the germline J gene. The germline gives CDR1 ENHRY, CDR2 SYGVKD. The CDR3 contains 19 residues. V shed 2 bases and J 2 bases; nucleotides not matched to a gene: 12.

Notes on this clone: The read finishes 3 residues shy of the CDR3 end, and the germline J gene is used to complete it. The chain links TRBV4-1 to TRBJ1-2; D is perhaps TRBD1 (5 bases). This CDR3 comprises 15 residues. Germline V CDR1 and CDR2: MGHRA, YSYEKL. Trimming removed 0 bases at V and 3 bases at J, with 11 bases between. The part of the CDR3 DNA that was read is TGCGCCAGCAGCCAAGAAGGGGAAGTTCACTATGGC. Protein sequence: CASSQEGEVHYG. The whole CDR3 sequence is CASSQEGEVHYGYTF.

The CDR3 protein is CASSKGLAGGFSDYTF. Partial CDR3 DNA: TGTGCCAGTAGTAAGGGACTAGCGGGGGGTTTTTCTGAC. This chain connects TRBV19 to TRBJ1-2; D is perhaps TRBD1 (5 bases). The CDR3 extends 3 residues past the end of the read, so its final part is completed from the germline J gene. The CDR3 is 16 residues long. Germline-derived CDR1 and CDR2 are LNHDA and SQIVND (reference sequence). The full variable domain, its missing parts supplied by reference TRBV19 and TRBJ1-2, is DGGITQSPKYLFRKEGQNVTLSCEQNLNHDAMYWYRQDPGQGLRLIYYSQIVNDFQKGDIAEGYSVSREKKESFPLTVTSAQKNPTAFYLCASSKGLAGGFSDYTFGSGTRLTVV.

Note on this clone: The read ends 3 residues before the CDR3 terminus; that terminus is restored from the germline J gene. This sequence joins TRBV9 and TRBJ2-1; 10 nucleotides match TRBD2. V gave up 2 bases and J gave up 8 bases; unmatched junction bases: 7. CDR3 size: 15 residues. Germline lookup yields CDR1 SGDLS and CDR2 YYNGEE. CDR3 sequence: CASSVFSGRLHEQFF. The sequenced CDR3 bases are TGTGCCAGCAGCGTTTTTAGCGGGAGGCTCCATGAG. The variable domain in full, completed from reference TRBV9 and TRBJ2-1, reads DSGVTQTPKHLITATGQRVTLRCSPRSGDLSVYWYQQSLDQGLQFLIQYYNGEERAKGNILERFSAQQFPDLHSELNLSSLELGDSALYFCASSVFSGRLHEQFFGPGTRLTVL.

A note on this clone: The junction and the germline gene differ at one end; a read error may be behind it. This CDR3 is CAGSLGRALNTEAFF. The DNA read from the CDR3 is TGTGCCGGCAGCTTAGGAAGGGCCTTGAACACTGAA. The genes are TRBV7-6 and TRBJ1-1; no reliable D call. The DNA ends 3 residues before the CDR3 does, and the rest of the CDR3 is filled in from the germline J gene. CDR1 and CDR2 (germline): SGHVS, FNYEAQ. The CDR3 spans 15 residues. Filled out from reference TRBV7-6 and TRBJ1-1, the complete variable domain reads GAGVSQSPRYKVTKRGQDVALRCDPISGHVSLYWYRQALGQGPEFLTYFNYEAQQDKSGLPNDRFSAERPEGSISTLTIQRTEQRDSAMYRCAGSLGRALNTEAFFGQGTRLTVV.

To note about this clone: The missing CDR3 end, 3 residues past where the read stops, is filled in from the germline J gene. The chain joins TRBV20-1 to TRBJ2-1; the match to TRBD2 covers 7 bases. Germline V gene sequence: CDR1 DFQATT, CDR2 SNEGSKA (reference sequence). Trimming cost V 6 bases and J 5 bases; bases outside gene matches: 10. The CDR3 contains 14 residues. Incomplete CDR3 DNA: TGCAGTGCCCTGAGCGGGGAGGGGAACAATGAG. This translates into CSALSGEGNNE. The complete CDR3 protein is CSALSGEGNNEQFF.

The part of the CDR3 DNA that was read is TGTGCCAGCAGCCCGTTCTACAGGGGGCTTTCCGAC. It encodes CASSPFYRGLSD. The CDR3 in its entirety is CASSPFYRGLSDYTF. The chain recombines TRBV7-9 with TRBJ1-2; 9 positions match TRBD1. The DNA ends 3 residues before the CDR3 does, and the rest of the CDR3 is filled in from the germline J gene. This CDR3 has 15 amino acids. Germline CDR1 reads SEHNR; CDR2 reads FQNEAQ (reference sequence).

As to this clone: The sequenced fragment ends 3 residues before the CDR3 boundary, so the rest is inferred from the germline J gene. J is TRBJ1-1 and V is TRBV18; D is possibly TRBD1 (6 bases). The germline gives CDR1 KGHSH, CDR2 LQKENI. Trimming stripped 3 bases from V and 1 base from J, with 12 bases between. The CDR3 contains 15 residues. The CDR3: CASSPLGQSNTEAFF. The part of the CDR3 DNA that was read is TGTGCCAGCTCACCCCTTGGACAGTCGAACACTGAA.

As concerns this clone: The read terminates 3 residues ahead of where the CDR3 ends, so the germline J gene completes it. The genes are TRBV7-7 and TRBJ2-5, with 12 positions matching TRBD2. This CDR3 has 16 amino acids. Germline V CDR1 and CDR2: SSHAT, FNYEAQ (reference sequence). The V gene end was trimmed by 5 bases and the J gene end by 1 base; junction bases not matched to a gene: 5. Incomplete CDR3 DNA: TGTGCCAGCAGCCCAGGACTAGCGGGGTCCCAAGAGACC. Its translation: CASSPGLAGSQET. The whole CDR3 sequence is CASSPGLAGSQETQYF.

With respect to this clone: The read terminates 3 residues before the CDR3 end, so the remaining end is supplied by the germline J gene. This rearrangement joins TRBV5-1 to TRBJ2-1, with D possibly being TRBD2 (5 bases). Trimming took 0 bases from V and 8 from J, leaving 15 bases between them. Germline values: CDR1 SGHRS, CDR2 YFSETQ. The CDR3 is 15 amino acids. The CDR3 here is CASSLEAGVTHEQFF. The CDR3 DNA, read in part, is TGCGCCAGCAGCTTGGAGGCGGGTGTTACCCATGAG.

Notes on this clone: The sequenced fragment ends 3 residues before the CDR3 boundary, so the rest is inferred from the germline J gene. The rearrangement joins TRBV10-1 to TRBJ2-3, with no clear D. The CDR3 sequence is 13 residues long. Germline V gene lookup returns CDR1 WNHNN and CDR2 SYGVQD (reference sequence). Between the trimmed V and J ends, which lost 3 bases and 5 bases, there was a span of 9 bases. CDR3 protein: CASSELPGDTQYF. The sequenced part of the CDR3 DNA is TGCGCCAGCAGTGAATTACCCGGAGATACG.

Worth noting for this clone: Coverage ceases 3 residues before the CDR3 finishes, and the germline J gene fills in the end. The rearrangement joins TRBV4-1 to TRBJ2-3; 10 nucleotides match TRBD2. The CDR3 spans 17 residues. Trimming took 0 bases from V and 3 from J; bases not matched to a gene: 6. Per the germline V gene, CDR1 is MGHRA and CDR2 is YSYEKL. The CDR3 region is CASSQDSQRGGTDTQYF. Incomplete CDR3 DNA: TGCGCCAGCAGCCAAGATTCGCAGCGGGGGGGTACAGATACG.

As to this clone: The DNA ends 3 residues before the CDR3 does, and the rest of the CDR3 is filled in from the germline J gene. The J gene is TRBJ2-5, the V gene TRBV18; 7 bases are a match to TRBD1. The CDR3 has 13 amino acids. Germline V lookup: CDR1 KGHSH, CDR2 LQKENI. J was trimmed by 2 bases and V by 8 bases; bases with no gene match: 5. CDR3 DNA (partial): TGTGCCAGCAGGGACAGCTTACAAGAGACC. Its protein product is CASRDSLQET. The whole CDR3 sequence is CASRDSLQETQYF.